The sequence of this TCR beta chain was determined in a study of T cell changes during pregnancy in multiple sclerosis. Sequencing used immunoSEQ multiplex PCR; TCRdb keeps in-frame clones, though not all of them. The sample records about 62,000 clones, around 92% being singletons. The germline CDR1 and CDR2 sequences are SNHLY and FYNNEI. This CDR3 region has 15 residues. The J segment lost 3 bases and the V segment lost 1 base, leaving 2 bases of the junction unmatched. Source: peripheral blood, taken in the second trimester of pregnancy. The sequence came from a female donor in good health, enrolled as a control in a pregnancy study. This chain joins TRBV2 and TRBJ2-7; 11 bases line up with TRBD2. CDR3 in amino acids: CASSEGGLAGYEQYF. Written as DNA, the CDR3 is TGTGCCAGCAGTGAAGGTGGACTAGCGGGCTACGAGCAGTACTTC.